These 16 T cell receptor beta chains share one sample of origin, sequenced in a study of T cell changes during pregnancy in multiple sclerosis. Profiled with immunoSEQ multiplex PCR; TCRdb holds only in-frame clones, not every one. This sample carries about 68,000 clones, 90% of them seen once, and the ten largest clones take 1.5%. This sample comprised peripheral blood, obtained in the third trimester of pregnancy. Source of these receptors: a female donor with multiple sclerosis, enrolled in a pregnancy study.

The chain joins TRBV11-2 to TRBJ1-3; no clear D. Germline CDR1 SGHAT, CDR2 FQNNGV. The length of the CDR3 is 12 residues. V lost 0 bases, J lost 9 bases, and 6 bases lay in between. CDR3 residues: CASSLETPTIYF. The DNA for the CDR3 is TGTGCCAGCAGCTTAGAGACTCCCACCATATATTTT. The full variable domain, its missing parts supplied by reference TRBV11-2 and TRBJ1-3, is EAGVAQSPRYKIIEKRQSVAFWCNPISGHATLYWYQQILGQGPKLLIQFQNNGVVDDSQLPKDRFSAERLKGVDSTLKIQPAKLEDSAVYLCASSLETPTIYFGEGSWLTVV.

The genes are TRBV5-1 and TRBJ1-2; D is unresolved. V was pared by 7 bases and J by 0 bases, with 10 bases between. The CDR3 extends over 13 amino acids. Germline CDR1 reads SGHRS; CDR2 reads YFSETQ. CDR3 amino acids: CASHSGTNYGYTF. The CDR3 DNA reads as TGCGCCAGCCACTCCGGGACTAACTATGGCTACACCTTC.

The chain combines TRBV18 with TRBJ2-1; TRBD2 matches at 13 bases. V was pared by 6 bases and J by 5 bases, with 4 bases of the junction left unmatched. Per the germline V gene, CDR1 is KGHSH and CDR2 is LQKENI. This CDR3 has 15 residues. The CDR3 sequence is CASSGGTSGNNEQFF. The CDR3 DNA reads TGTGCCAGCTCCGGAGGGACTAGCGGGAACAATGAGCAGTTCTTC. The whole variable domain, remainder taken from reference TRBV18 and TRBJ2-1, is NAGVMQNPRHLVRRRGQEARLRCSPMKGHSHVYWYRQLPEEGLKFMVYLQKENIIDESGMPKERFSAEFPKEGPSILRIQQVVRGDSAAYFCASSGGTSGNNEQFFGPGTRLTVL.

This rearrangement joins TRBV7-9 to TRBJ2-7; TRBD1 matches 12 bases. The CDR3 sequence is 15 residues long. V was pared by 5 bases and J by 4 bases, with 6 bases of the junction left unmatched. The V gene's germline CDR1 is SEHNR and CDR2 FQNEAQ (reference sequence). This chain's CDR3 is CASSNQGQGAYEQYF. Written as DNA, the CDR3 is TGTGCCAGCAGCAACCAGGGACAGGGGGCATACGAGCAGTACTTC. The entire variable domain, with the rest obtained from reference TRBV7-9 and TRBJ2-7, is as follows: DTGVSQNPRHKITKRGQNVTFRCDPISEHNRLYWYRQTLGQGPEFLTYFQNEAQLEKSRLLSDRFSAERPKGSFSTLEIQRTEQGDSAMYLCASSNQGQGAYEQYFGPGTRLTVT.

The J gene is TRBJ1-1, the V gene TRBV11-1, with D tentatively TRBD1 (6 bases). The CDR3 covers 16 residues. Germline V gene lookup returns CDR1 SGHAT and CDR2 FQDESV (reference sequence). With 5 bases removed from V and 1 base from J, the gap between germline ends came to 17 bases. CDR3 residues: CASSTRPGGGNTEAFF. The DNA of the CDR3 is TGTGCCAGCAGCACCCGTCCGGGAGGGGGGAACACTGAAGCTTTCTTT.

The J gene is TRBJ2-1, the V gene TRBV2; D may be TRBD2 (6 bases). Looked up from germline, CDR1 is SNHLY and CDR2 is FYNNEI. The V and J ends lost 6 bases and 3 bases respectively, with 24 bases between them. The CDR3 consists of 18 residues. CDR3 in amino acids: CASRLKMLGPGDYNEQFF. The CDR3 DNA reads as TGTGCCAGCAGACTCAAGATGCTAGGGCCGGGGGACTACAATGAGCAGTTCTTC. Complete variable domain (other parts from reference TRBV2 and TRBJ2-1): EPEVTQTPSHQVTQMGQEVILRCVPISNHLYFYWYRQILGQKVEFLVSFYNNEISEKSEIFDDQFSVERPDGSNFTLKIRSTKLEDSAMYFCASRLKMLGPGDYNEQFFGPGTRLTVL.

The gene calls are TRBV10-1 and TRBJ2-1; D is unclear. The CDR3 covers 12 residues. Germline CDR1 and CDR2: WNHNN and SYGVQD (reference sequence). V was shortened by 0 bases and J by 7 bases, with 4 bases between the two germline ends. CDR3 region: CASSESVNEQFF. CDR3 coding DNA: TGCGCCAGCAGTGAGTCCGTGAATGAGCAGTTCTTC.

The chain joins TRBV5-5 to TRBJ1-2, with D hard to call. CDR1 and CDR2 (germline): SGHKS, YYEKEE (reference sequence). V was trimmed by 3 bases and J by 0 bases, leaving 9 bases between them. This CDR3 contains 14 residues. As DNA, the CDR3 is TGTGCCAGCAGCTCATGGGGAGCTAACTATGGCTACACCTTC. This codes for CASSSWGANYGYTF.

The chain links TRBV5-6 to TRBJ2-7; TRBD1 matches at 10 bases. CDR1 SGHDT and CDR2 YYEEEE come from the germline V gene. J gave up 1 base and V 3 bases, and 1 base lay outside the gene matches. The CDR3 is 14 residues long. This CDR3 reads CASSWDRGSYEQYF. The CDR3 nucleotides read TGTGCCAGCAGCTGGGACAGGGGTTCCTACGAGCAGTACTTC.

This chain joins TRBV7-2 and TRBJ2-1, with 7 bases aligning to TRBD2. The junction had 6 bases not matched to a gene; V was cut back by 4 bases and J by 0 bases. Per the germline V gene, CDR1 is SGHTA and CDR2 is FQGNSA. The length of the CDR3 is 16 residues. As DNA, the CDR3 is TGTGCCAGCAGCTCCGTCGCGGGAGACTCCTACAATGAGCAGTTCTTC. Translated: CASSSVAGDSYNEQFF. Drawing the rest from reference TRBV7-2 and TRBJ2-1, the complete variable domain is GAGVSQSPSNKVTEKGKDVELRCDPISGHTALYWYRQSLGQGLEFLIYFQGNSAPDKSGLPSDRFSAERTGGSVSTLTIQRTQQEDSAVYLCASSSVAGDSYNEQFFGPGTRLTVL.

DNA of the CDR3: TGCGCCAGCAGCCAGGGACTAGCGGGAGGAACCTACGAGCAGTACTTC. This gives the protein CASSQGLAGGTYEQYF. The gene calls are TRBV4-1 and TRBJ2-7; TRBD2 agrees at 15 bases. V gave up 3 bases and J gave up 2 bases; unmatched junction bases: 2. The CDR3 contains 16 residues. From germline, CDR1 is MGHRA and CDR2 YSYEKL.

The chain employs TRBV6-6 and TRBJ2-2; 7 bases map to TRBD2. Looked up from germline, CDR1 is MNHNY and CDR2 is SVGAGI (reference sequence). J lost 5 bases, V lost 9 bases, and 12 bases had no gene match. This CDR3 contains 15 residues. The CDR3 bases are TGTGCCAGTCGGGAGGAACAGCCGTGGACCGGGGAGCTGTTTTTT. Protein: CASREEQPWTGELFF.

This chain uses TRBV16 with TRBJ2-6; D gene uncertain. Per the germline V gene, CDR1 is KGHSY and CDR2 is FQNENV. CDR3 length: 19 amino acids. Trimming stripped 0 bases from V and 0 bases from J, with 15 bases between. CDR3 nucleotides: TGTGCCAGCAGCCAATCGGCACAGCTGAGAAGCTCTGGGGCCAACGTCCTGACTTTC. Amino acids: CASSQSAQLRSSGANVLTF.

This rearrangement joins TRBV7-2 to TRBJ2-5; D unclear. V lost 1 base and J lost 5, with 11 bases in between. CDR3 length equals 14 residues. CDR1 and CDR2 (germline): SGHTA, FQGNSA. The CDR3 coding sequence is TGTGCCAGCAGCTTAGGGGCCCGAGTGGAGACCCAGTACTTC. As protein: CASSLGARVETQYF.

This chain joins TRBV6-1 and TRBJ2-1; maybe TRBD2 (5 bases). The CDR3 has 14 residues. V lost 7 bases to trimming and J lost 8 bases, with 18 bases between them. Per germline, CDR1 MNHNS and CDR2 SASEGT. Here the CDR3 DNA reads TGTGCCAGCACCGGACTTATGCCGATCTATGAGCAGTTCTTC. It is translated as CASTGLMPIYEQFF.

This clone was seen only a few times. The chain uses TRBV7-9 and TRBJ2-7, with a weak D call TRBD2 (6 bases). Germline loops: CDR1 SEHNR, CDR2 FQNEAQ (reference sequence). This CDR3 spans 16 amino acids. Deletions cut 5 bases from V and 5 bases from J, with 22 bases between. CDR3 sequence: CASSPGDGRAIHEQYF. For the CDR3, the DNA is TGTGCCAGCAGCCCGGGAGATGGCAGGGCTATCCACGAGCAGTACTTC.